This T cell receptor beta chain derives from a study of T cell changes during pregnancy in multiple sclerosis. V shed 6 bases, J shed 8 bases, and the junction held 0 bases outside the gene matches. Germline CDR1 reads ENHRY; CDR2 reads SYGVKD. The CDR3 runs to 13 residues. Here immunoSEQ multiplex PCR was the method, and the copy in TCRdb shows in-frame clones only, minus some. The sample includes 55,000 to 65,000 clones, more than 90% of them seen just once. The TCR was taken from a female donor with multiple sclerosis, enrolled in a pregnancy study. The specimen comprised peripheral blood, sampled in the second trimester of pregnancy. The V and J genes are TRBV10-3 and TRBJ2-1; the match to TRBD2 covers 14 bases. In DNA form, the CDR3 reads TGTGCCATCAGGGGACTAGCGGGAGATGAGCAGTTCTTC. The encoded protein is CAIRGLAGDEQFF.